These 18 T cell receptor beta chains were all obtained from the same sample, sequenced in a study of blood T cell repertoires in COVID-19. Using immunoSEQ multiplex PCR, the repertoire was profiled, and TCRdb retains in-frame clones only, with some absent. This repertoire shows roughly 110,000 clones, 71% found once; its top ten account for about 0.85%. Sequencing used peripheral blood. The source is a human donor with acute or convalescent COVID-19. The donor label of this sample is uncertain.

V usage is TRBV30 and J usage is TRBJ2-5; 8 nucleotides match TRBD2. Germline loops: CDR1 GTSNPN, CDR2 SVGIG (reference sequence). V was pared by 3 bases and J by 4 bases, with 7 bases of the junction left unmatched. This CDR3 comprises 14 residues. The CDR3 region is CAWSSGGSAETQYF. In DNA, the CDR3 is TGTGCCTGGAGCTCGGGGGGGTCTGCAGAGACCCAGTACTTC.

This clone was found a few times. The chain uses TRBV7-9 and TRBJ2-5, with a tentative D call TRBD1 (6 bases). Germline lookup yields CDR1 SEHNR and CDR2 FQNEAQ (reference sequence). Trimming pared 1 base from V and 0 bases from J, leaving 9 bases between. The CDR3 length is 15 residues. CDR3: CASSLVQGYQETQYF. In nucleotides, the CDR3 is TGTGCCAGCAGCTTAGTCCAGGGGTACCAAGAGACCCAGTACTTC.

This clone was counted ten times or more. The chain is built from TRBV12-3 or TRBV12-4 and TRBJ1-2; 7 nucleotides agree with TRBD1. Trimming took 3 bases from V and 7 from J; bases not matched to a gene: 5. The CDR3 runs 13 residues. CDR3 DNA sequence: TGTGCCAGCAGTTTCCCAGGGGGTGGTGGCTACACCTTC. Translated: CASSFPGGGGYTF.

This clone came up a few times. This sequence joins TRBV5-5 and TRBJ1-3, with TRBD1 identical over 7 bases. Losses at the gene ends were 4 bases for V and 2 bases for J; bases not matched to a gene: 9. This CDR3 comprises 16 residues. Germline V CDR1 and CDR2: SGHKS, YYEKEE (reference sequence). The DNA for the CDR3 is TGTGCCAGCAGCCCTGGCCCCAGGGGGGCTGGAAACACCATATATTTT. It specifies CASSPGPRGAGNTIYF.

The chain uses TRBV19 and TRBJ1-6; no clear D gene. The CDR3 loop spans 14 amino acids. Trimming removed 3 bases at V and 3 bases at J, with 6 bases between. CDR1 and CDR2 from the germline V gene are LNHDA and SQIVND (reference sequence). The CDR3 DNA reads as TGTGCCAGTAGTATGGGCAACTATAATTCACCCCTCCACTTT. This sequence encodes CASSMGNYNSPLHF. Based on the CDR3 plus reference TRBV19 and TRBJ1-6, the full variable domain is DGGITQSPKYLFRKEGQNVTLSCEQNLNHDAMYWYRQDPGQGLRLIYYSQIVNDFQKGDIAEGYSVSREKKESFPLTVTSAQKNPTAFYLCASSMGNYNSPLHFGNGTRLTVT.

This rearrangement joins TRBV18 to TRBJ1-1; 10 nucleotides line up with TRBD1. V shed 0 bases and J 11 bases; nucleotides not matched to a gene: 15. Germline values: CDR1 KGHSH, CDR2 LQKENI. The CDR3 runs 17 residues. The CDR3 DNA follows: TGTGCCAGCTCACCACCCGGGACAGGGGCCCTCGCGGTGTCGGCTTTCTTT. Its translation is CASSPPGTGALAVSAFF.

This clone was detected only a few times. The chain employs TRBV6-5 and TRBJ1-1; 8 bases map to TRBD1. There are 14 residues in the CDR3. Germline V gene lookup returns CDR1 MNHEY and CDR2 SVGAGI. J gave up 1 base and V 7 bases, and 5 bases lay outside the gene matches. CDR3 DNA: TGTGCCAGCATGACAGGGGCCGGGAACACTGAAGCTTTCTTT. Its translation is CASMTGAGNTEAFF.

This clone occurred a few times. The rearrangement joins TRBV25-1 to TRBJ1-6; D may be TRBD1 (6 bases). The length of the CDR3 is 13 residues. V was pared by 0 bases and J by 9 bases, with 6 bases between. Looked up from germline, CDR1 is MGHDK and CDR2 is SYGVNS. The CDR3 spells CASSEYRGSPLHF. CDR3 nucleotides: TGTGCCAGCAGTGAATACAGGGGTTCACCCCTCCACTTT.

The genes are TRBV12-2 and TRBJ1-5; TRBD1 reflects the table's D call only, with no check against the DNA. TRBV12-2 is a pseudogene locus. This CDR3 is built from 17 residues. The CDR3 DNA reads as TGTGCAAGTCGCCCTATACAGGGAGACCATCTCAATCAGCCCCAGCATTTT. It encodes CASRPIQGDHLNQPQHF.

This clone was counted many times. The CDR3 spells CASSLYSSYEQYF. CDR3 coding DNA: TGTGCCAGCAGTTTGTACAGCTCCTACGAGCAGTACTTC. The chain combines TRBV12-3 or TRBV12-4 with TRBJ2-7; D is unresolved. V was pared by 3 bases and J by 0 bases, with 6 bases between. This CDR3 has 13 amino acids.

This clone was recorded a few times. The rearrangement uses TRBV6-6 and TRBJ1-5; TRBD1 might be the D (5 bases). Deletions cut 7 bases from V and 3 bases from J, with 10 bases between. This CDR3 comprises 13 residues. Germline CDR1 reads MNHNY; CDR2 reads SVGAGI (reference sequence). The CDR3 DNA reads TGTGCCAGCACCGGCAGGGTCAATCAGCCCCAGCATTTT. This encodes CASTGRVNQPQHF.

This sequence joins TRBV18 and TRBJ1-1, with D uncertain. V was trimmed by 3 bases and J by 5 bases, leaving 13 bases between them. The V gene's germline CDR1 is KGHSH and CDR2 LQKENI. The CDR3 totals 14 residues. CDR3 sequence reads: CASSPSAGRTEAFF. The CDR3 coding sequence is TGTGCCAGCTCACCGTCGGCGGGGAGGACTGAAGCTTTCTTT.

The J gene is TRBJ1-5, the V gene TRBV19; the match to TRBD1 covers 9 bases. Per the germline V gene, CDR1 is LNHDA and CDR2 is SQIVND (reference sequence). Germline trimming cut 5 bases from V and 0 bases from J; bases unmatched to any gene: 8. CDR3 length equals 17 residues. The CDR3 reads CASSHTGTGYSNQPQHF. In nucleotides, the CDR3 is TGTGCCAGTAGTCATACCGGGACAGGGTATAGCAATCAGCCCCAGCATTTT.

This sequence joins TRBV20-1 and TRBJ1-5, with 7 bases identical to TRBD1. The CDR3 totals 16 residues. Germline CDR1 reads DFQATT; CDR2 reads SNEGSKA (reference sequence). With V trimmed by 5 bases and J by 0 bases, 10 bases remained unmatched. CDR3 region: CSARGQAGNSNQPQHF. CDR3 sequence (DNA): TGCAGTGCTCGTGGACAGGCTGGGAATAGCAATCAGCCCCAGCATTTT.

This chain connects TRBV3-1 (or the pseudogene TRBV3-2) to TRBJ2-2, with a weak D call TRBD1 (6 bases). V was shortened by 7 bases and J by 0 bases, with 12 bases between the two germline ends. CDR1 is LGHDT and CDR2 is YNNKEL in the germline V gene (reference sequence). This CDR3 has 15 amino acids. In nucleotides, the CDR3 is TGTGCCAGCACACAGGGCGGAACGAACACCGGGGAGCTGTTTTTT. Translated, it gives CASTQGGTNTGELFF.

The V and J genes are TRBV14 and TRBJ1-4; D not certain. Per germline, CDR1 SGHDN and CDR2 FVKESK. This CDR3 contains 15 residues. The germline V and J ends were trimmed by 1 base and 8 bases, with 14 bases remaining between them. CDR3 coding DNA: TGTGCCAGCAGCCAAGGAACGCGCAGAGGGGAAAAACTGTTTTTT. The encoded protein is CASSQGTRRGEKLFF.

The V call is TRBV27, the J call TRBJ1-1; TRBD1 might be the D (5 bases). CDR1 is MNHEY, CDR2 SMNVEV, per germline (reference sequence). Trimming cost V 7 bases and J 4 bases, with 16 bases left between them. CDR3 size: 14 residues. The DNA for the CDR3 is TGTGCCAGCACCACCGGAGGGGTAAGCACTGAAGCTTTCTTT. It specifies CASTTGGVSTEAFF.

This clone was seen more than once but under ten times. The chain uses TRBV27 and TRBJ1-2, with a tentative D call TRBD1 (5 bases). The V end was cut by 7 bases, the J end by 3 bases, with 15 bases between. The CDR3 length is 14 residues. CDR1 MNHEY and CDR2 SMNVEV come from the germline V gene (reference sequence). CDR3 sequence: CASTKSGTDYGYTF. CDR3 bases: TGTGCCAGCACCAAATCCGGGACTGACTATGGCTACACCTTC.